One sample yielded the 26 T cell receptor beta chains listed below, sequenced in a study of identical twins. TCRdb reanalysed the 5' RACE reads using MiXCR and keeps one entry per CDR3 protein. The data show more than 1.5 million distinct CDR3 sequences, roughly 35% seen once. The sequencing sample was made of cord blood. Source of these receptors: a newborn girl in good health.

CDR3 sequence (DNA): TGTGCCTCCGGTGGAAAAGCTTTCTTT. Amino acid sequence: CASGGKAFF. The genes are TRBV6-6 and TRBJ1-1, with no clear D. Germline CDR1 and CDR2: MNHNY and SVGAGI (reference sequence). The CDR3 is 9 amino acids. The V gene lost 11 bases and the J gene lost 9 bases, with 10 bases spanning the gap.

This clonotype came up a few times. The chain combines TRBV28 with TRBJ1-4, with D possibly being TRBD1 (5 bases). This CDR3 comprises 14 residues. Trimming removed 6 bases at V and 4 bases at J, with 12 bases between. Germline values: CDR1 MDHEN, CDR2 SYDVKM. CDR3 sequence: CASRRQFVNEKLFF. CDR3 nucleotide sequence: TGTGCCAGCAGGAGACAGTTCGTTAATGAAAAACTGTTTTTT.

The table lists this clonotype with a few counts. The chain has TRBV11-2 and TRBJ2-3, with 8 bases identical to TRBD2. V shed 7 bases, J shed 4 bases, and the junction held 7 bases outside the gene matches. The CDR3 sequence is 14 residues long. Germline assignment: CDR1 SGHAT and CDR2 FQNNGV. The CDR3 here is CASTRGGGADTQYF. DNA for the CDR3: TGTGCCAGCACCCGGGGGGGCGGTGCAGATACGCAGTATTTT.

The chain is built from TRBV20-1 and TRBJ2-5, with 10 positions matching TRBD2. J was trimmed by 1 base and V by 0 bases; bases with no gene match: 14. This CDR3 region has 19 residues. CDR1 is DFQATT, CDR2 SNEGSKA, per germline (reference sequence). The DNA of the CDR3 is TGCAGTGCTAGAGATACCCGACTAGCGGGCGCCAAAATCCAAGAGACCCAGTACTTC. Translating gives CSARDTRLAGAKIQETQYF.

This clonotype was detected ten times or more. The CDR3 DNA reads TGTGCCAGCAGTGAAATGGAGACCCAGTACTTC. Protein: CASSEMETQYF. The chain recombines TRBV25-1 with TRBJ2-5, with D hard to call. The CDR3 loop spans 11 amino acids. Germline V lookup: CDR1 MGHDK, CDR2 SYGVNS. V was clipped by 2 bases and J by 5 bases, with 3 bases between them.

This clonotype appeared a few times. The J gene is TRBJ1-1, the V gene TRBV6-5; TRBD1 agrees at 8 bases. Per germline, CDR1 MNHEY and CDR2 SVGAGI. CDR3 length: 17 residues. V trimming: 0 bases; J trimming: 5 bases; junction bases outside the gene matches: 11. The CDR3 DNA follows: TGTGCCAGCAGTTACTCCTTACCTTCGACAGGGGAGACTGAAGCTTTCTTT. It translates to CASSYSLPSTGETEAFF.

This clonotype was picked up one time. This chain uses TRBV4-1 with TRBJ2-1; no firm D call. TRBJ2-7 matches the DNA end more closely, so the J call is doubtful. Germline V gene lookup returns CDR1 MGHRA and CDR2 YSYEKL. There are 13 residues in the CDR3. The CDR3 region is CASSLHPYNEQYF. CDR3 in DNA: TGCGCCAGCAGCCTCCACCCCTACAATGAGCAGTACTTC.

The J gene is TRBJ2-7, the V gene TRBV4-1; the D call may be TRBD1 or TRBD2 (5 bases each). The J call may be mistaken, given a closer DNA end match to TRBJ2-5. The CDR3 has 12 residues. Germline assignment: CDR1 MGHRA and CDR2 YSYEKL. CDR3 bases: TGCGCCAGCAGCCAAGGAGGGGCGACCCAGTACTTC. Its protein is CASSQGGATQYF.

The sample holds a few counts of this clonotype. The V call is TRBV12-3 or TRBV12-4, the J call TRBJ2-7; D is unclear. This CDR3 is built from 12 residues. Trimming removed 8 bases from V and 1 base from J, with 9 bases in between. The DNA for the CDR3 is TGTGCCAGCGGGTGGCAGTCCTACGAGCAGTACTTC. It translates to CASGWQSYEQYF.

There are a few counts of this clonotype. The chain links TRBV9 to TRBJ2-4, with D perhaps TRBD2 (5 bases). Trimming pared 1 base from V and 0 bases from J, leaving 8 bases between. Germline CDR1 is SGDLS and CDR2 is YYNGEE. This CDR3 spans 15 amino acids. The DNA of the CDR3 is TGTGCCAGCAGCGTAAGGGAGTTAGCCAAAAACATTCAGTACTTC. Protein sequence: CASSVRELAKNIQYF.

In its sample, this clonotype was seen many times. This chain links TRBV12-3 or TRBV12-4 with TRBJ2-3, with 11 bases matching TRBD2. The CDR3 runs to 14 residues. V lost 4 bases and J lost 4; bases outside the gene matches: 1. The CDR3 spells CASSSTSGADTQYF. The CDR3 bases are TGTGCCAGCAGTTCGACTAGCGGGGCAGATACGCAGTATTTT.

The chain links TRBV10-1 to TRBJ2-3, with D uncertain. CDR1 and CDR2 (germline): WNHNN, SYGVQD (reference sequence). This CDR3 is built from 14 residues. Trimming took 0 bases from V and 2 from J, leaving 6 bases between them. The CDR3 sequence is CASSESLHTDTQYF. The CDR3 bases are TGCGCCAGCAGTGAGTCGCTGCACACAGATACGCAGTATTTT.

The rearrangement uses TRBV6-5 and TRBJ1-4, with a weak D call TRBD1 (5 bases). The CDR3 is 14 residues long. Germline assignment: CDR1 MNHEY and CDR2 SVGAGI. Trimming stripped 7 bases from V and 4 bases from J, with 13 bases between. CDR3 amino acids: CASKRRRGNEKLFF. The DNA for the CDR3 is TGTGCCAGCAAACGGAGGAGGGGTAATGAAAAACTGTTTTTT.

In its sample, this clonotype was seen a few times. The rearrangement links TRBV4-1 to TRBJ1-5; 7 bases fit TRBD1. The ends lost 4 bases at V and 0 bases at J; junction bases unmatched: 15. The CDR3 loop spans 19 amino acids. Germline V gives CDR1 MGHRA, CDR2 YSYEKL. In DNA, the CDR3 is TGCGCCAGCAGCCGACACCTCCGGCCTACAGGGGATAGCAATCAGCCCCAGCATTTT. Protein: CASSRHLRPTGDSNQPQHF.

J is TRBJ2-4 and V is TRBV4-2; 11 nucleotides align to TRBD1. The tail of the sequence fits TRBJ2-7 better, so the J call may be wrong. This CDR3 region has 16 residues. Germline CDR1 reads LGHNA; CDR2 reads YNFKEQ. The CDR3 nucleotides are TGTGCCAGCAGCCAACAACCGGGACAGGGGGCCTACGAGCAGTACTTC. It yields the protein CASSQQPGQGAYEQYF.

Ten or more counts support this clonotype. The chain uses TRBV20-1 and TRBJ2-7, with TRBD1 matching 8 bases. V shed 5 bases and J 0 bases; nucleotides not matched to a gene: 6. The CDR3 consists of 14 residues. Germline values: CDR1 DFQATT, CDR2 SNEGSKA (reference sequence). The CDR3 bases are TGCAGTGCTGTCCGACAGGGGAACTCCTACGAGCAGTACTTC. This sequence encodes CSAVRQGNSYEQYF.

This clonotype showed up just a few times. This chain joins TRBV20-1 and TRBJ2-1; 9 bases align to TRBD2. This CDR3 is built from 14 residues. V trimming: 4 bases; J trimming: 3 bases; junction bases outside the gene matches: 4. The V gene's germline CDR1 is DFQATT and CDR2 SNEGSKA (reference sequence). CDR3: CSAIPAGGYNEQFF. The DNA for the CDR3 is TGCAGTGCTATCCCAGCGGGGGGCTACAATGAGCAGTTCTTC.

The chain couples TRBV4-1 to TRBJ1-1; the match to TRBD1 covers 7 bases. From germline, CDR1 is MGHRA and CDR2 YSYEKL. V lost 6 bases, J lost 0 bases, and 4 bases stayed unmatched. The CDR3 has 14 residues. CDR3 nucleotides: TGCGCCAGCAGACAGGACAGGCTGAACACTGAAGCTTTCTTT. Protein product: CASRQDRLNTEAFF.

This clonotype was seen a few times. One end of the junction varies from germline; a read error may be responsible. The chain joins TRBV20-1 to TRBJ2-5; TRBD2 matches at 10 bases. Germline V CDR1 and CDR2: DFQATT, SNEGSKA (reference sequence). CDR3 length equals 15 residues. The CDR3 loop reads CSAREAAGGQEAQYF. CDR3 DNA sequence: TGCAGTGCTAGAGAAGCAGCGGGAGGGCAAGAGGCCCAGTACTTC.

V gene TRBV5-5 combines with J gene TRBJ1-2; 9 bases line up with TRBD1. The CDR3 has 14 residues. Germline-derived CDR1 and CDR2 are SGHKS and YYEKEE (reference sequence). Trimming cost V 4 bases and J 7 bases; bases outside gene matches: 8. CDR3 nucleotides: TGTGCCAGCAGCCGGAAACAGGGGGCGGGTGGCTACACCTTC. As protein: CASSRKQGAGGYTF.

The chain is built from TRBV27 and TRBJ2-3; 8 positions agree with TRBD2. Trimming at V came to 5 bases and at J to 0 bases, leaving 7 bases not matched to a gene. The CDR3 totals 16 residues. From germline, CDR1 is MNHEY and CDR2 SMNVEV (reference sequence). For the CDR3, the DNA is TGTGCCAGCAGTCCGGGGACTAGTCCAAGCACAGATACGCAGTATTTT. It is translated as CASSPGTSPSTDTQYF.

This chain uses TRBV7-8 with TRBJ1-2; 8 positions agree with TRBD1. V lost 6 bases to trimming and J lost 6 bases; unmatched junction nucleotides: 6. This CDR3 contains 13 residues. In germline, CDR1 is SGHVS, CDR2 FQNEAQ. Here the CDR3 DNA reads TGTGCCAGCAGGGGACAGGATGTACATGGCTACACCTTC. It is translated as CASRGQDVHGYTF.

This clonotype was detected a few times. V is TRBV20-1 and J is TRBJ1-1, with 7 bases lining up with TRBD1. V was pared by 1 base and J by 1 base, with 9 bases of the junction left unmatched. The CDR3 runs to 16 residues. From germline, CDR1 is DFQATT and CDR2 SNEGSKA (reference sequence). Written as DNA, the CDR3 is TGCAGTGCTAGAGTCCCTCTCAGGGGGAAGAACACTGAAGCTTTCTTT. Protein sequence: CSARVPLRGKNTEAFF.

The genes are TRBV7-2 and TRBJ2-4, with 7 positions matching TRBD2. The DNA end lines up better with TRBJ2-7; the J call may be wrong. The V gene's germline CDR1 is SGHTA and CDR2 FQGNSA. This CDR3 comprises 15 residues. CDR3 DNA sequence: TGTGCCAGCAGCGGCGGGGCTAGCGGAAACTACGAGCAGTACTTC. It codes for CASSGGASGNYEQYF.

CDR3 loop: CASSPVAGVSHEQFF. CDR3 DNA: TGTGCCAGCAGTCCAGTAGCGGGAGTCTCTCATGAGCAGTTCTTC. The chain combines TRBV6-6 with TRBJ2-1, with 9 bases matching TRBD2. Trimming removed 5 bases from V and 8 bases from J; junction bases left unmatched: 10. The germline V gene has CDR1 MNHNY and CDR2 SVGAGI (reference sequence). The CDR3 length is 15 residues.

This clonotype appeared a few times. The V and J genes are TRBV12-3 or TRBV12-4 and TRBJ1-2; 12 nucleotides match TRBD1. The CDR3 sequence is 17 residues long. J was trimmed by 1 base and V by 5 bases; bases with no gene match: 8. The CDR3 loop reads CASSQGQGALLNYGYTF. The CDR3 coding sequence is TGTGCCAGCAGTCAGGGACAGGGGGCTCTTCTTAACTATGGCTACACCTTC.